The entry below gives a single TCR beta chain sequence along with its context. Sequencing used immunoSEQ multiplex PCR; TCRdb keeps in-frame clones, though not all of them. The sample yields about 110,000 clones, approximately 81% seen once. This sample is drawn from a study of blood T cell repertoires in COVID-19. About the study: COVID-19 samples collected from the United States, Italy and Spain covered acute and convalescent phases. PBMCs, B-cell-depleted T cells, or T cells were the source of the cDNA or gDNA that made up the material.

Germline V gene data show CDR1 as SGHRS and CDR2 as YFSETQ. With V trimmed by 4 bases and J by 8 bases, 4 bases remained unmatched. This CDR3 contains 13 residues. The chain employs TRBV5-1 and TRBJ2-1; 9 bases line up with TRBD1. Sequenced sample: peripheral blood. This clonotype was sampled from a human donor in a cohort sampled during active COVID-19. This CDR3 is CASSGQGFDEQFF. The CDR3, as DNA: TGCGCCAGCAGCGGACAGGGGTTTGATGAGCAGTTCTTC.